Sequencing of this TCR beta chain was carried out in a study of cytomegalovirus exposure and HLA in healthy donors. PCR primers comprised 60 Vbeta and 13 Jbeta primers. Libraries were prepared by immunoSEQ multiplex PCR; TCRdb keeps only in-frame clonotypes and omits some of them. The sample has fewer than 150,000 clones, about 75% seen once. CDR1 is MNHEY and CDR2 is SMNVEV in the germline V gene (reference sequence). V was pared by 2 bases and J by 5 bases, with 9 bases between. The CDR3 extends over 13 amino acids. This sequence joins TRBV27 and TRBJ1-2; D is unresolved. What was sequenced was PBMCs. The sequence was obtained from a man aged 55 to 70 in good health and CMV-seropositive. The CDR3 region has the DNA TGTGCCAGCAGTTTACTGGGGAGGTATGGCTACACCTTC. Translation: CASSLLGRYGYTF.